The source of this T cell receptor beta chain is a study of blood T cells in healthy people across ages. At least 6 micrograms of total RNA were extracted per sample. This clonotype was seen repeatedly, ten times or more. Germline assignment: CDR1 SEHNR and CDR2 FQNEAQ (reference sequence). The V end lost 5 bases, the J end lost 8 bases, and 21 bases lay between the germline ends. This CDR3 has 15 amino acids. PCR was performed a second time for about 6 to 12 cycles using a sample-barcoded 5' primer and a J-beta primer mix. A template-switch adaptor with 12 random nucleotides tagged each cDNA molecule. TCRdb re-called the 5' RACE reads through MiXCR, storing one row per CDR3 protein. This sample has about 650,000 distinct CDR3 sequences, with approximately 52% found just once.

The chain combines TRBV7-9 with TRBJ1-2, with D maybe TRBD1 (6 bases). Sequencing was performed on blood. The TCR sequence derives from a woman over 75 in good health. CDR3 loop: CASSLPQGPGRGYTF. In DNA form, the CDR3 reads TGTGCCAGCAGCCTCCCACAGGGTCCAGGTCGGGGCTACACCTTC.